This T cell receptor beta chain was retrieved from a study of glioma-infiltrating T cells after dendritic cell vaccination. Documented time point: after dendritic cell vaccination, including at tumor progression/relapse. No glioblastoma patient carried an isocitrate dehydrogenase mutation. Clones were read by immunoSEQ multiplex PCR, and TCRdb kept only the in-frame ones, dropping some. This sample has 65,000 to 80,000 clones, with around 90% found just once. Specimen: blood, collected after dendritic cell vaccination. The receptor was isolated from a human donor with glioblastoma.

CDR3 region: CASSIGAASNQPQHF. The CDR3 nucleotides read TGTGCCAGTAGTATTGGAGCCGCGAGCAATCAGCCCCAGCATTTT. This chain uses TRBV19 with TRBJ1-5; D is unresolved. In germline, CDR1 is LNHDA, CDR2 SQIVND (reference sequence). Trimming took 3 bases from V and 1 from J, leaving 10 bases between them. The CDR3 has 15 amino acids.